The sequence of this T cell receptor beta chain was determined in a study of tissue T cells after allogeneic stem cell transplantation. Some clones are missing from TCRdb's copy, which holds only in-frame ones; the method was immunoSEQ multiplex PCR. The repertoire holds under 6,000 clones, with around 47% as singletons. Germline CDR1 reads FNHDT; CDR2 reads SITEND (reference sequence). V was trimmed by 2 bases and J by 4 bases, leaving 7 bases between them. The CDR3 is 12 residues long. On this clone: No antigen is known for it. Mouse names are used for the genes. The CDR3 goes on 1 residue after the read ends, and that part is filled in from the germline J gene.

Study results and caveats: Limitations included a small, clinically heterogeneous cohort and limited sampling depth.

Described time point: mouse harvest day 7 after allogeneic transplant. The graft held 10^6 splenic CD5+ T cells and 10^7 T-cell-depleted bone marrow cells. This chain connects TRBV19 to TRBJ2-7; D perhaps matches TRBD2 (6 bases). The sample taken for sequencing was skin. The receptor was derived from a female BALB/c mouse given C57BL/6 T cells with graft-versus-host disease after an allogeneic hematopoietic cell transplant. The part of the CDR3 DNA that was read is TGTGCCAGCAGTATGGGGGGATATGAACAGTAC. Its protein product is CASSMGGYEQY. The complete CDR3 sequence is CASSMGGYEQYF. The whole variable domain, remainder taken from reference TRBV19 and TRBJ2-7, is GGIITQTPKFLIGQEGQKLTLKCQQNFNHDTMYWYRQDSGKGLRLIYYSITENDLQKGDLSEGYDASREKKSSFSLTVTSAQKNEMAVFLCASSMGGYEQYFGPGTRLTVL.